Listed below are T cell receptor beta chains from one sample, sequenced in a study of cytomegalovirus exposure and HLA in healthy donors. Sequenced by immunoSEQ multiplex PCR; TCRdb stores in-frame clones only, minus some. The top ten hold around 0.8% of the sample, which has around 350,000 clones, about nine tenths seen once. Sequences were obtained from PBMCs. The receptors come from a woman between 18 and 29 years old in good health and CMV-seronegative. Both conserved end residues are part of each CDR3. Each record gives: J gene, CDR3 length, D gene, V gene, clone size, CDR3 protein, CDR3 DNA. The D gene is left open where the match is weak. Not all rows give a size; the values are once, few, many and, for expanded clones, a class.

J: TRBJ2-3
length: 12
D: NA
V: TRBV9
size: NA
CDR3: CASSVGGYTQYF
DNA: TGTGCCAGCAGCGTAGGGGGCTATACGCAGTATTTT

J: TRBJ1-4
length: 15
D: TRBD1
V: TRBV29-1
size: NA
CDR3: CSVEFGDRPNEKLFF
DNA: TGCAGCGTTGAGTTTGGGGACAGACCTAATGAAAAACTGTTTTTT

J: TRBJ2-7
length: 13
D: NA
V: TRBV27
size: NA
CDR3: CASSLSPHYEQYF
DNA: TGTGCCAGCAGTTTATCCCCACATTACGAGCAGTACTTC

J: TRBJ2-7
length: 14
D: NA
V: TRBV5-1
size: NA
CDR3: CASSEKSDTYEQYF
DNA: TGCGCCAGCAGTGAGAAGTCGGACACGTATGAGCAGTACTTC

J: TRBJ1-1
length: 14
D: NA
V: TRBV15
size: NA
CDR3: CATSESNLNTEAFF
DNA: TGTGCCACCAGCGAGAGTAACCTGAACACTGAAGCTTTCTTT

J: TRBJ2-7
length: 16
D: TRBD2
V: TRBV30
size: once
CDR3: CAWSVGRGVKGYEQYF
DNA: TGTGCCTGGAGTGTAGGACGGGGGGTCAAAGGCTACGAGCAGTACTTC

J: TRBJ2-1
length: 17
D: TRBD2
V: TRBV28
size: few
CDR3: CASSLSSPSGGYNEQFF
DNA: TGTGCCAGCAGTTTATCATCTCCTAGCGGGGGTTACAATGAGCAGTTCTTC

J: TRBJ2-5
length: 18
D: TRBD2
V: TRBV14
size: NA
CDR3: CASSQEGVGGGALETQYF
DNA: TGTGCCAGCAGCCAAGAAGGGGTAGGCGGGGGGGCCTTGGAGACCCAGTACTTC

J: TRBJ1-6
length: 15
D: TRBD1
V: TRBV5-1
size: NA
CDR3: CASSLDRGDNSPLHF
DNA: TGCGCCAGCAGCTTGGACAGGGGAGATAATTCACCCCTCCACTTT

J: TRBJ1-3
length: 18
D: NA
V: TRBV6-9
size: few
CDR3: CASSYADTRTVSGNTIYF
DNA: TGTGCCAGCAGTTATGCGGATACCAGGACAGTCTCTGGAAACACCATATATTTT

J: TRBJ2-5
length: 14
D: NA
V: TRBV4-1
size: NA
CDR3: CASSQTGYQETQYF
DNA: TGCGCCAGCAGCCAAACAGGGTACCAAGAGACCCAGTACTTC

J: TRBJ2-7
length: 12
D: NA
V: TRBV6-1
size: few
CDR3: CASSEGPYEQYF
DNA: TGTGCCAGCAGTGAAGGTCCGTACGAGCAGTACTTC

J: TRBJ1-2
length: 14
D: NA
V: TRBV4-1
size: NA
CDR3: CASSQPGQSYGYTF
DNA: TGCGCCAGCAGCCAACCTGGACAGAGCTATGGCTACACCTTC

J: TRBJ2-2
length: 15
D: NA
V: TRBV9
size: NA
CDR3: CASSVVASDTGELFF
DNA: TGTGCCAGCAGCGTAGTAGCTAGCGACACCGGGGAGCTGTTTTTT

J: TRBJ1-2
length: 14
D: NA
V: TRBV28
size: few
CDR3: CASGLPGGFDGYTF
DNA: TGTGCCAGCGGCCTCCCGGGAGGATTCGATGGCTACACCTTC

J: TRBJ2-2
length: 12
D: NA
V: TRBV6-5
size: NA
CDR3: CASSSRAGELFF
DNA: TGTGCCAGCAGTTCCCGCGCCGGGGAGCTGTTTTTT

J: TRBJ2-7
length: 14
D: TRBD2
V: TRBV28
size: once
CDR3: CASRLAGGSYEQYF
DNA: TGTGCCAGCCGTTTAGCGGGAGGAAGCTACGAGCAGTACTTC

J: TRBJ2-7
length: 12
D: NA
V: TRBV27
size: NA
CDR3: CASSFKGNEQYF
DNA: TGTGCCAGCAGTTTCAAGGGGAACGAGCAGTACTTC

J: TRBJ2-5
length: 17
D: TRBD1
V: TRBV5-6
size: NA
CDR3: CASSLRQGPLSVETQYF
DNA: TGTGCCAGCAGCCTAAGACAGGGCCCCCTCTCTGTGGAGACCCAGTACTTC

J: TRBJ2-4
length: 13
D: NA
V: TRBV2
size: NA
CDR3: CASSRDSKNIQYF
DNA: TGTGCCAGCAGTCGGGACTCCAAAAACATTCAGTACTTC

J: TRBJ1-2
length: 13
D: NA
V: TRBV27
size: NA
CDR3: CASSSGTYYGYTF
DNA: TGTGCCAGCAGTTCGGGGACATACTATGGCTACACCTTC

J: TRBJ2-1
length: 16
D: TRBD2
V: TRBV28
size: NA
CDR3: CASSYSGLAGNNEQFF
DNA: TGTGCCAGCAGTTACTCCGGACTAGCGGGCAACAATGAGCAGTTCTTC

J: TRBJ2-6
length: 17
D: TRBD1
V: TRBV4-2
size: NA
CDR3: CASSGARQGSGANVLTF
DNA: TGTGCCAGCAGCGGAGCCCGACAGGGCTCTGGGGCCAACGTCCTGACTTTC

J: TRBJ2-7
length: 12
D: NA
V: TRBV28
size: NA
CDR3: CASSFSDRTPGF
DNA: TGTGCCAGCAGTTTCAGTGACAGGACCCCCGGGTTC

J: TRBJ2-7
length: 12
D: NA
V: TRBV6-6
size: NA
CDR3: CASRTGTYEQYF
DNA: TGTGCCAGCAGAACAGGGACCTACGAGCAGTACTTC

J: TRBJ1-2
length: 15
D: NA
V: TRBV28
size: NA
CDR3: CASSPGQIVGYGYTF
DNA: TGTGCCAGCAGTCCAGGACAGATCGTTGGGTATGGCTACACCTTC

J: TRBJ2-1
length: 15
D: TRBD2
V: TRBV5-1
size: NA
CDR3: CASSLTTSGSNEQFF
DNA: TGCGCCAGCAGCCTAACGACTAGCGGGAGCAATGAGCAGTTCTTC

J: TRBJ1-5
length: 14
D: NA
V: TRBV6-1
size: NA
CDR3: CASSEAQGWQPQHF
DNA: TGTGCCAGCAGTGAAGCACAGGGTTGGCAGCCCCAGCATTTT

J: TRBJ1-2
length: 17
D: TRBD1
V: TRBV27
size: few
CDR3: CASKKLQGQGGDYGYTF
DNA: TGTGCCAGCAAAAAACTCCAGGGACAGGGAGGCGACTATGGCTACACCTTC

J: TRBJ2-1
length: 17
D: NA
V: TRBV27
size: NA
CDR3: CASSNRGMGGRHNEQFF
DNA: TGTGCCAGCAGTAATCGGGGAATGGGGGGAAGACACAATGAGCAGTTCTTC

J: TRBJ2-7
length: 16
D: TRBD1
V: TRBV5-1
size: once
CDR3: CASSLGTGTGAYEQYF
DNA: TGCGCCAGCAGCTTGGGGACCGGGACAGGGGCCTACGAGCAGTACTTC

J: TRBJ2-1
length: 13
D: TRBD2
V: TRBV29-1
size: NA
CDR3: CSGGGYSYNEQFF
DNA: TGCAGCGGGGGGGGGTACTCCTACAATGAGCAGTTCTTC

J: TRBJ2-2
length: 16
D: TRBD1
V: TRBV4-1
size: NA
CDR3: CASSSRGTGLNGELFF
DNA: TGCGCCAGCAGCAGCCGAGGGACAGGGCTCAACGGGGAGCTGTTTTTT

J: TRBJ2-2
length: 16
D: NA
V: TRBV27
size: NA
CDR3: CASSFAGLANTGELFF
DNA: TGTGCCAGCAGTTTCGCGGGGCTAGCGAACACCGGGGAGCTGTTTTTT

J: TRBJ2-7
length: 11
D: NA
V: TRBV20-1
size: NA
CDR3: CSASPRNEQYF
DNA: TGCAGTGCTAGTCCCAGGAACGAGCAGTACTTC

J: TRBJ2-7
length: 17
D: TRBD2
V: TRBV7-9
size: NA
CDR3: CASSLAFGLAGGSEQYF
DNA: TGTGCCAGCAGCTTAGCGTTCGGGCTAGCGGGGGGGTCCGAGCAGTACTTC

J: TRBJ2-1
length: 17
D: TRBD2
V: TRBV9
size: NA
CDR3: CASSVGWSGVPYNEQFF
DNA: TGTGCCAGCAGCGTAGGGTGGAGCGGGGTCCCCTACAATGAGCAGTTCTTC

J: TRBJ1-2
length: 14
D: NA
V: TRBV30
size: NA
CDR3: CAWRIGTLNYGYTF
DNA: TGTGCCTGGAGGATCGGGACTTTGAACTATGGCTACACCTTC

J: TRBJ1-2
length: 14
D: NA
V: TRBV5-1
size: NA
CDR3: CASSFPGETGGYTF
DNA: TGCGCCAGCAGCTTTCCGGGGGAGACCGGTGGCTACACCTTC

J: TRBJ2-7
length: 14
D: TRBD1
V: TRBV7-9
size: NA
CDR3: CASSSGQGTYEQYF
DNA: TGTGCCAGCAGCTCGGGACAGGGGACCTACGAGCAGTACTTC

J: TRBJ1-4
length: 15
D: NA
V: TRBV4-2
size: NA
CDR3: CASSQDRATNEKLFF
DNA: TGTGCCAGCAGCCAAGATCGTGCAACTAATGAAAAACTGTTTTTT